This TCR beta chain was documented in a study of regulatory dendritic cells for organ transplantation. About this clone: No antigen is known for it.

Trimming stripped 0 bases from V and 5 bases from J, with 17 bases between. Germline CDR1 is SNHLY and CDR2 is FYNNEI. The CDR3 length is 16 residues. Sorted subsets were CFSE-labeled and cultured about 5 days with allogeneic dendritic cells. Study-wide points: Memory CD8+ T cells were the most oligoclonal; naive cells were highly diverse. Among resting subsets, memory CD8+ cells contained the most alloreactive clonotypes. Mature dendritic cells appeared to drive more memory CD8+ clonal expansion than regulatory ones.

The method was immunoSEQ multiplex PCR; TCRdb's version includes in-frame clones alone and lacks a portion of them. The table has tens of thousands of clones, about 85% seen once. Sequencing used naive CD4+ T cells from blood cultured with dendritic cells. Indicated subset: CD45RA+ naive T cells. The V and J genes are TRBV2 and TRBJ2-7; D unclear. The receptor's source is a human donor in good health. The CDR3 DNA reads TGTGCCAGCAGTGAAGCAGTAATCTGGCGGCCGCACGAGCAGTACTTC. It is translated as CASSEAVIWRPHEQYF. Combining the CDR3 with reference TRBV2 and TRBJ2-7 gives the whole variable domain EPEVTQTPSHQVTQMGQEVILRCVPISNHLYFYWYRQILGQKVEFLVSFYNNEISEKSEIFDDQFSVERPDGSNFTLKIRSTKLEDSAMYFCASSEAVIWRPHEQYFGPGTRLTVT.